The 14 T cell receptor beta chains below all came from one sample that was sequenced in a study of blood T cell repertoires in COVID-19. Data came from immunoSEQ multiplex PCR; TCRdb stores just in-frame clones and leaves some out. The sample has roughly 60,000 clones; about nine tenths are singletons. The sample consisted of peripheral blood. The receptors come from a human donor with acute or convalescent COVID-19. The donor label of this sample is uncertain.

J is TRBJ2-5 and V is TRBV5-5, with D possibly matching TRBD2 (6 bases). The CDR3 contains 11 residues. The germline CDR1 and CDR2 sequences are SGHKS and YYEKEE (reference sequence). V lost 5 bases and J 5 bases, leaving 7 bases between the germline ends. CDR3 nucleotide sequence: TGTGCCAGCAGGGGGGGTGAGACCCAGTACTTC. As protein: CASRGGETQYF.

The chain couples TRBV5-1 to TRBJ2-1; the match to TRBD2 covers 8 bases. After removal of 4 bases from V and 3 bases from J, the junction contained 6 bases not matched to a gene. This CDR3 has 15 residues. CDR1 and CDR2 (germline): SGHRS, YFSETQ. As DNA, the CDR3 is TGCGCCAGCAGCCCTTTAGCGGGGCTCTACAATGAGCAGTTCTTC. Translation: CASSPLAGLYNEQFF.

The rearrangement links TRBV4-1 to TRBJ2-1; 11 bases line up with TRBD2. The CDR3 runs 16 residues. Trimming cost V 3 bases and J 9 bases; bases outside gene matches: 10. Germline V gene data show CDR1 as MGHRA and CDR2 as YSYEKL. The CDR3 spells CASSQTLAGGDLEQFF. In DNA, the CDR3 is TGCGCCAGCAGCCAGACGCTAGCGGGAGGTGACCTTGAGCAGTTCTTC.

This chain joins TRBV5-1 and TRBJ2-5; 8 bases are shared with TRBD1. Looked up from germline, CDR1 is SGHRS and CDR2 is YFSETQ. J gave up 2 bases and V 4 bases, and 7 bases lay outside the gene matches. The CDR3 is made up of 15 amino acids. The CDR3 DNA sequence: TGCGCCAGCAGCCAGCGCCGGACAGGGCAAGAGACCCAGTACTTC. This translates into CASSQRRTGQETQYF.

The CDR3 loop is CASITGPGFRYEQYF. CDR3 nucleotides: TGTGCCAGCATCACAGGGCCAGGATTTAGGTACGAGCAGTACTTC. The J gene is TRBJ2-7, the V gene TRBV6-5, with a possible D match to TRBD1 (6 bases). The V and J ends lost 7 bases and 4 bases respectively, with 20 bases between them. Germline CDR1 reads MNHEY; CDR2 reads SVGAGI. The CDR3 spans 15 residues.

The genes are TRBV24-1 and TRBJ2-5; TRBD2 agrees at 8 bases. CDR3 length equals 13 residues. Unmatched junction bases numbered 6, after V lost 4 bases and J lost 9 bases. In germline, CDR1 is KGHDR, CDR2 SFDVKD. This CDR3 reads CATSDPGGASQYF. The DNA for the CDR3 is TGTGCCACCAGTGACCCCGGGGGGGCGTCCCAGTACTTC.

The V call is TRBV12-3 or TRBV12-4, the J call TRBJ2-5, with D possibly being TRBD1 (6 bases). Trimming pared 3 bases from V and 4 bases from J, leaving 9 bases between. There are 13 residues in the CDR3. The CDR3 region has the DNA TGTGCCAGCAGTTTGCTCAGGGGAGAGACCCAGTACTTC. Translating it yields CASSLLRGETQYF.

The chain links TRBV5-1 to TRBJ1-1; TRBD1 matches at 10 bases. Trimming took 3 bases from V and 3 from J; bases not matched to a gene: 5. The CDR3 contains 15 residues. The germline V gene encodes CDR1 SGHRS and CDR2 YFSETQ. The CDR3 sequence: CASSSGQGVYTEAFF. The CDR3 nucleotides are TGCGCCAGCAGCTCTGGACAGGGGGTTTACACTGAAGCTTTCTTT.

The rearrangement joins TRBV20-1 to TRBJ2-7; 8 nucleotides agree with TRBD1. The germline CDR1 and CDR2 sequences are DFQATT and SNEGSKA (reference sequence). Losses at the gene ends were 3 bases for V and 4 bases for J; bases not matched to a gene: 5. This CDR3 spans 13 amino acids. The CDR3 bases are TGCAGTGCTAGTCGGGACAGGTTTTACGAGCAGTACTTC. Residues: CSASRDRFYEQYF.

The count of this clone is one. This sequence joins TRBV24-1 and TRBJ1-5; the match to TRBD1 covers 10 bases. This CDR3 spans 18 amino acids. V lost 0 bases and J lost 5; bases outside the gene matches: 9. CDR1 and CDR2 from the germline V gene are KGHDR and SFDVKD. In nucleotides, the CDR3 is TGTGCCACCAGTGATTTGGAACCCCAAGGGACAGGGGATCAGCCCCAGCATTTT. Its protein product is CATSDLEPQGTGDQPQHF.

The chain employs TRBV10-3 and TRBJ1-3, with D unclear. CDR1 is ENHRY, CDR2 SYGVKD, per germline. This CDR3 has 13 residues. Trimming removed 3 bases at V and 0 bases at J, with 3 bases between. In nucleotides, the CDR3 is TGTGCCATCAGTGACAGCTCTGGAAACACCATATATTTT. The encoded protein is CAISDSSGNTIYF.

The table lists this clone with a count of one. The V gene is TRBV3-1 (or the pseudogene TRBV3-2), the J gene TRBJ2-3; 8 bases are a match to TRBD2. This CDR3 has 19 amino acids. CDR1 LGHDT and CDR2 YNNKEL come from the germline V gene (reference sequence). With V trimmed by 0 bases and J by 2 bases, 13 bases remained unmatched. CDR3 in amino acids: CASSQDLQGRGAYTDTQYF. Written as DNA, the CDR3 is TGTGCCAGCAGCCAAGACCTTCAGGGGCGGGGGGCCTACACAGATACGCAGTATTTT.

V gene TRBV5-4 combines with J gene TRBJ1-2; D perhaps matches TRBD1 (6 bases). This CDR3 comprises 13 residues. Deletions cut 5 bases from V and 4 bases from J, with 12 bases between. In germline, CDR1 is SGHNT, CDR2 YYREEE (reference sequence). The DNA for the CDR3 is TGTGCCAGCAGACCGGACAGTTCCTATGGCTACACCTTC. Translating gives CASRPDSSYGYTF.

This chain uses TRBV18 with TRBJ2-3, with 11 bases lining up with TRBD1. In germline, CDR1 is KGHSH, CDR2 LQKENI. The trim removed 4 bases at V and 2 bases at J, leaving 5 bases unmatched. CDR3 length equals 16 residues. The CDR3 nucleotides are TGTGCCAGCTCACTCGGACAGGGGGCCTCCACAGATACGCAGTATTTT. Translating it yields CASSLGQGASTDTQYF.